Listed below are T cell receptor beta chains from one sample, sequenced in a study of beta chain features in type 1 diabetes. Clones were read by immunoSEQ multiplex PCR, and TCRdb kept only the in-frame ones, dropping some. The profile shows 300,000 to 450,000 clones, roughly a fifth of them singletons. The material sequenced was naive CD4+ T cells from blood. The receptors come from a woman between 18 and 30 years old in good health. Both conserved end residues are part of each CDR3. The D gene is left open where the match is weak. Clone size is not always given. Where it is, it says once, few, many or a class for expanded clones.

d_call	clone_size	v_call	j_call	cdr3_nt	cdr3_aa
.	few	TRBV9	TRBJ1-1	TGTGCCAGCGGCTTGGACAGTCAGAACACTGAAGCTTTCTTT	CASGLDSQNTEAFF
TRBD1	few	TRBV6-6	TRBJ1-4	TGTGCCAGCACCCTACAGGGGATGGATGAAAAACTGTTTTTT	CASTLQGMDEKLFF
TRBD1	few	TRBV9	TRBJ1-5	TGTGCCAGCAGTTTTACAGGGGGCGGAGGCCAGCCCCAGCATTTT	CASSFTGGGGQPQHF
.	.	TRBV9	TRBJ2-7	TGTGCCAGCAGCATCCGGTTAACCGAGCAGTACTTC	CASSIRLTEQYF
.	.	TRBV7-2	TRBJ2-5	TGTGCCAGCAGCTTACGGCTGGCCGGGGGAGAGACCCAGTACTTC	CASSLRLAGGETQYF
.	.	TRBV29-1	TRBJ1-2	TGCAGCGTTGAGGGTACAGTAGATGGCTACACCTTC	CSVEGTVDGYTF
TRBD2	.	TRBV9	TRBJ2-3	TGTGCCAGCGGGGGGGCTAGCGGGGGGTCCGCGGCGCAGTATTTT	CASGGASGGSAAQYF
.	.	TRBV5-6	TRBJ1-2	TGTGCCAGCAGCTTCAGGGTTGGCTACACCTTC	CASSFRVGYTF
.	few	TRBV4-2	TRBJ1-3	TGTGCCAGCAGCGGCGGCTCTGGAAACACCATATATTTT	CASSGGSGNTIYF
TRBD1	few	TRBV29-1	TRBJ2-5	TGCAGCGTTGCCGGACAGGGGTTCCTCCAAGAGACCCAGTACTTC	CSVAGQGFLQETQYF
.	.	TRBV18	TRBJ1-4	TGTGCCAGCTCACCACCGCAGGGTTCTCCAACTAATGAAAAACTGTTTTTT	CASSPPQGSPTNEKLFF
.	few	TRBV9	TRBJ1-1	TGTGCCAGCAGCGTAGCGCAGGGGAACACTGAAGCTTTCTTT	CASSVAQGNTEAFF
.	.	TRBV7-9	TRBJ2-1	TGTGCCAGCAGCTCCATACGGGGTAGGGCCAATGAGCAGTTCTTC	CASSSIRGRANEQFF
.	.	TRBV30	TRBJ1-5	TGTGCCTGGAGTAAAGACAGGATCAATCAGCCCCAGCATTTT	CAWSKDRINQPQHF
.	few	TRBV7-9	TRBJ1-1	TGTGCCAGCAGCTTATTAACAGGGCGAGACGCTTTCTTT	CASSLLTGRDAFF
.	few	TRBV25-1	TRBJ1-1	TGTGCCAGCAGTGACGGGTACACTGAAGCTTTCTTT	CASSDGYTEAFF
.	.	TRBV18	TRBJ1-2	TGTGCCAGCTCACCAGTGGGGCCGAACTATGGCTACACCTTC	CASSPVGPNYGYTF
.	.	TRBV23-1	TRBJ2-5	TGCGCCAGCAGTCCACGGACGGGGTTCGGGGAGACCCAGTACTTC	CASSPRTGFGETQYF
.	.	TRBV7-9	TRBJ1-1	TGTGCCAGCAGCGCGCACCGCTCGATAGCTTTCTTT	CASSAHRSIAFF
TRBD2	.	TRBV5-5	TRBJ2-3	TGTGCCAGCTCCTCCCAGGGACTAGCGGGGAGCACAGATACGCAGTATTTT	CASSSQGLAGSTDTQYF
TRBD1	.	TRBV4-1	TRBJ1-2	TGCGCCAGCAGCCAAGATGGGGGACAGGGCTACTATGGCTACACCTTC	CASSQDGGQGYYGYTF
TRBD1	.	TRBV18	TRBJ2-7	TGTGCCAGCTCACCGCCGGGACAGGGGATTTACGAGCAGTACTTC	CASSPPGQGIYEQYF
TRBD1	.	TRBV29-1	TRBJ1-2	TGCAGCGCCCTCCTTCAGGGGGCAGGCTATGGCTACACCTTC	CSALLQGAGYGYTF
.	.	TRBV6-6	TRBJ2-7	TGTGCCAGCAGTGGGGGACCGGGGGACGAGCAGTACTTC	CASSGGPGDEQYF
.	.	TRBV9	TRBJ2-2	TGTGCCAGCAGCCCGAGAGGGCCCTCGGCCGGGGAGCTGTTTTTT	CASSPRGPSAGELFF
.	.	TRBV11-2	TRBJ2-7	TGTGCCAGCAGCATGGGAGGCGAGCAGTACTTC	CASSMGGEQYF
TRBD1	few	TRBV7-3	TRBJ2-1	TGTGCCAGCAGCCGGGGACAGGTAATAGTCGATGAGCAGTTCTTC	CASSRGQVIVDEQFF
.	few	TRBV10-3	TRBJ2-7	TGTGCCATCAGTGAGTTACTAGAGGTGGGACAGTACTTC	CAISELLEVGQYF
TRBD2	.	TRBV5-1	TRBJ2-7	TGCGCCAGCAGCTTTGGACTAGCGGGCCCAAGCTCCTACGAGCAGTACTTC	CASSFGLAGPSSYEQYF
TRBD2	few	TRBV29-1	TRBJ2-3	TGCAGCGTTGGGACTGGACTAGGCCAAGATACGCAGTATTTT	CSVGTGLGQDTQYF
TRBD2	few	TRBV4-1	TRBJ2-7	TGCGCCAGCAGTCCTCCGCAGACTAGCGGATACTACGAGCAGTACTTC	CASSPPQTSGYYEQYF
.	.	TRBV5-1	TRBJ1-1	TGCGCCAGCACCTTGTCACCAGTTAACACTGAAGCTTTCTTT	CASTLSPVNTEAFF
.	.	TRBV7-2	TRBJ2-5	TGTGCCAGCAGCCCCCCAGGCGTGGGGACCCAGTACTTC	CASSPPGVGTQYF
TRBD1	.	TRBV29-1	TRBJ1-1	TGCAGCGTTGTCGGTGGCCGGGACAGGGGATTTGACACTGAAGCTTTCTTT	CSVVGGRDRGFDTEAFF
.	.	TRBV11-1	TRBJ1-2	TGTGCCAGCAGCTCGGGTAACTATGGCTACACCTTC	CASSSGNYGYTF
.	.	TRBV9	TRBJ1-1	TGTGCCAGCAGCGTAAACTGGGGGGAGGACACTGAAGCTTTCTTT	CASSVNWGEDTEAFF
.	.	TRBV5-4	TRBJ2-2	TGTGCCAGCAGCACCCGACAGGAAGCGGCCGGGGAGCTGTTTTTT	CASSTRQEAAGELFF
.	few	TRBV30	TRBJ2-7	TGTGCCTGGCTACCACAGGGTTTCTACGAGCAGTACTTC	CAWLPQGFYEQYF
.	.	TRBV5-4	TRBJ2-5	TGTGCCAGCAGCCCCCGTGGAGAAGAGACCCAGTACTTC	CASSPRGEETQYF
TRBD1	few	TRBV6-5	TRBJ1-2	TGTGCCAGCAGTTACTCGATAACAGGGGGCTGGTATGGCTACACCTTC	CASSYSITGGWYGYTF
.	few	TRBV2	TRBJ2-2	TGTGCCAGCAGTGAACGGGGGTCCGGGGAGCTGTTTTTT	CASSERGSGELFF
.	.	TRBV29-1	TRBJ2-5	TGCAGCGTTGGATCCGCCGGGACTGTTCGTACCCAGTACTTC	CSVGSAGTVRTQYF
TRBD1	.	TRBV5-1	TRBJ2-3	TGCGCCAGCAGCTTGGCCTCCGGGACAGGGGCCACAGATACGCAGTATTTT	CASSLASGTGATDTQYF
TRBD2	few	TRBV7-2	TRBJ2-1	TGTGCCAGCAGCTTAGCGGGGAGGTCTAGCGGGATACCTGGCTCCTACAATGAGCAGTTCTTC	CASSLAGRSSGIPGSYNEQFF
TRBD1	few	TRBV5-1	TRBJ2-5	TGCGCCAGCAGCCCGATGGGACAGAGTCAAGAGACCCAGTACTTC	CASSPMGQSQETQYF
TRBD2	few	TRBV7-8	TRBJ2-5	TGTGCCAGCAGAGCGGCCGGTGGCGGGAGACGTTGGGAGACCCAGTACTTC	CASRAAGGGRRWETQYF
TRBD1	.	TRBV7-2	TRBJ1-4	TGTGCCAGCAGCTCAGGGGGGACTAATGAAAAACTGTTTTTT	CASSSGGTNEKLFF
.	few	TRBV29-1	TRBJ1-5	TGCAGCGTTGTGGTGGGAGGGAAGAACAATCAGCCCCAGCATTTT	CSVVVGGKNNQPQHF